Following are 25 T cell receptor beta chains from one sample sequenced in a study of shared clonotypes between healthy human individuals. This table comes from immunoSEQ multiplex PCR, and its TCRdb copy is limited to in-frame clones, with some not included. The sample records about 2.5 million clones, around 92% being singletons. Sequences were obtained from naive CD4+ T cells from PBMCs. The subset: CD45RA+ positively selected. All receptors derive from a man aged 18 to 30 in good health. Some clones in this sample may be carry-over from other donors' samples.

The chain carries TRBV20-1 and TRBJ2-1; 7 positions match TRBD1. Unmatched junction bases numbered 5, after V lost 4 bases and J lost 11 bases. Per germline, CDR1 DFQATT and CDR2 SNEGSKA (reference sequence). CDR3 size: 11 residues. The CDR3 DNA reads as TGCAGTGCTATCAAGGGGGCAAAGCAGTTCTTC. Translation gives CSAIKGAKQFF.

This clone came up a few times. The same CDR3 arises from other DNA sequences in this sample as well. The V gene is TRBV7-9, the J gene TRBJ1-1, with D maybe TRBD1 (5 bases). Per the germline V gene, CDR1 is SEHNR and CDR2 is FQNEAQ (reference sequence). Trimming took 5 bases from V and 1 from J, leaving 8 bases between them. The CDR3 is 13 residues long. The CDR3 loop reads CASSLGTNTEAFF. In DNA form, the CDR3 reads TGTGCCAGCAGCCTTGGGACGAACACTGAAGCTTTCTTT. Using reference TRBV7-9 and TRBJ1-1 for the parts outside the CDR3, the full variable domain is DTGVSQNPRHKITKRGQNVTFRCDPISEHNRLYWYRQTLGQGPEFLTYFQNEAQLEKSRLLSDRFSAERPKGSFSTLEIQRTEQGDSAMYLCASSLGTNTEAFFGQGTRLTVV.

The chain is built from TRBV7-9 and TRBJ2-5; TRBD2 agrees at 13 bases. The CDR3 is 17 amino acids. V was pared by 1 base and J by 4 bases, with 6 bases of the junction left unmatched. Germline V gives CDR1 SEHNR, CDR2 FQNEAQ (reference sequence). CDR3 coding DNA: TGTGCCAGCAGCTTAGAGAGGACTAGCGGGAGTTCAGAGACCCAGTACTTC. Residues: CASSLERTSGSSETQYF. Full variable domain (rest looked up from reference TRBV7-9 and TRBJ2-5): DTGVSQNPRHKITKRGQNVTFRCDPISEHNRLYWYRQTLGQGPEFLTYFQNEAQLEKSRLLSDRFSAERPKGSFSTLEIQRTEQGDSAMYLCASSLERTSGSSETQYFGPGTRLLVL.

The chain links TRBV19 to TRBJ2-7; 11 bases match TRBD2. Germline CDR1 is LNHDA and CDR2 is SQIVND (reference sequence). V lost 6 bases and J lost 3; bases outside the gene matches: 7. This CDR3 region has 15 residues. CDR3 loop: CASRNPGLAVYEQYF. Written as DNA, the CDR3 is TGTGCCAGTAGAAACCCGGGACTAGCGGTCTACGAGCAGTACTTC. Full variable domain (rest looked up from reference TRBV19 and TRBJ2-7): DGGITQSPKYLFRKEGQNVTLSCEQNLNHDAMYWYRQDPGQGLRLIYYSQIVNDFQKGDIAEGYSVSREKKESFPLTVTSAQKNPTAFYLCASRNPGLAVYEQYFGPGTRLTVT.

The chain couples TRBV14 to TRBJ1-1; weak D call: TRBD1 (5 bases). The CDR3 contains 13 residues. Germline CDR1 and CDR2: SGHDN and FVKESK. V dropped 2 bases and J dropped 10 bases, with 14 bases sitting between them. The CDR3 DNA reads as TGTGCCAGCAGCCAACAACTCAGGGATCCAGCTTTCTTT. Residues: CASSQQLRDPAFF.

Written as DNA, the CDR3 is TGTGCCAGCCTAAACCCCAGGGGGCGAGACTATGGCTACACCTTC. It encodes CASLNPRGRDYGYTF. J is TRBJ1-2 and V is TRBV6-1, with 8 bases that match TRBD1. Germline V CDR1 and CDR2: MNHNS, SASEGT. Losses at the gene ends were 8 bases for V and 3 bases for J; bases not matched to a gene: 11. CDR3 length: 15 amino acids.

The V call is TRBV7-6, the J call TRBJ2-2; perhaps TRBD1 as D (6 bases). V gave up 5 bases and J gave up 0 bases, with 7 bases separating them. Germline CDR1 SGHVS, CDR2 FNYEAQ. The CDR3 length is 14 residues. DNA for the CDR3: TGTGCCAGCAGCCGGACAGCGAACACCGGGGAGCTGTTTTTT. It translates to CASSRTANTGELFF.

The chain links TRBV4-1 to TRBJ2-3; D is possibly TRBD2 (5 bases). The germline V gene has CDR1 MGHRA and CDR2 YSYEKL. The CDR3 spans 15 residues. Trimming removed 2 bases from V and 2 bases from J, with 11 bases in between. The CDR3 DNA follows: TGCGCCAGCAGCCAATTCAGGACTTCCACAGATACGCAGTATTTT. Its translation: CASSQFRTSTDTQYF.

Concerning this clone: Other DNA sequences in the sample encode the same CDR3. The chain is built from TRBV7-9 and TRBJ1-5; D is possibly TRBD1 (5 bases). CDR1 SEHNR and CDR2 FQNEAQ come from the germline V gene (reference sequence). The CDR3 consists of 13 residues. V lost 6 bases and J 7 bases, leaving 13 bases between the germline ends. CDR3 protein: CASSQGRGQPQHF. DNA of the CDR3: TGTGCCAGCAGTCAGGGTAGGGGACAGCCCCAGCATTTT.

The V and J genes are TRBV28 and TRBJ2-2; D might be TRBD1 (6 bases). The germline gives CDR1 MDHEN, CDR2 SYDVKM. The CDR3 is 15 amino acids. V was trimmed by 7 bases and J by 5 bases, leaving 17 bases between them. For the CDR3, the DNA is TGTGCCAGCACCCTATGGGGGCAGGGGACCGGGGAGCTGTTTTTT. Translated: CASTLWGQGTGELFF.

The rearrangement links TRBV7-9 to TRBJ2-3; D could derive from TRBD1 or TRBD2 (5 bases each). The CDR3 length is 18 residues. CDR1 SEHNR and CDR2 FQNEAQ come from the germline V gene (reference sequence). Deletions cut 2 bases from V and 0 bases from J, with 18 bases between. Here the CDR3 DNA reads TGTGCCAGCAGCTTAAGACCCGTGGGGACGGGAAGCACAGATACGCAGTATTTT. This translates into CASSLRPVGTGSTDTQYF.

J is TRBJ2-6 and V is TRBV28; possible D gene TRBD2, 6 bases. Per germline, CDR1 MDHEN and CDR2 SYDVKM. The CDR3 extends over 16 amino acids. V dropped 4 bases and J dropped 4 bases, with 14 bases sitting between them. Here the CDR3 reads CASSSPGEFGANVLTF. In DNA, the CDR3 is TGTGCCAGCAGTTCCCCGGGGGAATTCGGGGCCAACGTCCTGACTTTC.

The CDR3 DNA is TGTGCTAGTGGTTATTCAGGAGGGTTTGAGCAGTACTTC. Translating it yields CASGYSGGFEQYF. The V gene is TRBV12-5, the J gene TRBJ2-7; TRBD2 might be the D (6 bases). CDR1 is LGHNT, CDR2 FRNRAP, per germline. V shed 4 bases and J shed 7 bases, with 14 bases lying between them. The CDR3 spans 13 residues.

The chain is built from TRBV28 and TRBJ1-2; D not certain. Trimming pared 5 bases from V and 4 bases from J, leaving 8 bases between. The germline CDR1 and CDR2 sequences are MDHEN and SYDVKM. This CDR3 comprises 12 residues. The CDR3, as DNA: TGTGCCAGCAGTAACCGAGCCTATGGCTACACCTTC. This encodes CASSNRAYGYTF.

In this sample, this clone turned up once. This CDR3 is CASSDGQGFWETQYF. CDR3 nucleotide sequence: TGTGCCAGCAGCGACGGACAGGGTTTTTGGGAGACCCAGTACTTC. The chain uses TRBV9 and TRBJ2-5; TRBD1 matches at 8 bases. Germline CDR1 is SGDLS and CDR2 is YYNGEE. The CDR3 length is 15 residues. Trimming at V came to 3 bases and at J to 5 bases, leaving 9 bases not matched to a gene.

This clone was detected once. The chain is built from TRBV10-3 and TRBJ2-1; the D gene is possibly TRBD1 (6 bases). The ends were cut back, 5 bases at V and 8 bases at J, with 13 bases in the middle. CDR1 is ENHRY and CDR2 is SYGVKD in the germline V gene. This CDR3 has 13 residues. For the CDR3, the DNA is TGTGCCATCAGTCCGGACAGCGCGCATGAGCAGTTCTTC. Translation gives CAISPDSAHEQFF.

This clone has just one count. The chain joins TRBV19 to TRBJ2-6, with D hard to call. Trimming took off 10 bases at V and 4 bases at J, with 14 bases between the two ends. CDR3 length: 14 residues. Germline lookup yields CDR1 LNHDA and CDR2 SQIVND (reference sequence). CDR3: CATAPGSGANVLTF. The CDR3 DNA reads TGTGCCACGGCGCCGGGCTCCGGGGCCAACGTCCTGACTTTC.

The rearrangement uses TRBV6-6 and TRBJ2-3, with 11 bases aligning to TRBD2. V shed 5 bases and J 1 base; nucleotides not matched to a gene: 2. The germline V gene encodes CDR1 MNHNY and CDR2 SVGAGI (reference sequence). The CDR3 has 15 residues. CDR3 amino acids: CASSDSGRGTDTQYF. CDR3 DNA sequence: TGTGCCAGCAGTGATAGCGGGAGGGGCACAGATACGCAGTATTTT.

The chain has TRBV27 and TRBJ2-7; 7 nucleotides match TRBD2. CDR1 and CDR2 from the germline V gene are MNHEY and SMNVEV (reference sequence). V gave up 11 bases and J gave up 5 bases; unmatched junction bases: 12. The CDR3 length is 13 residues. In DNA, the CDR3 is TGTGCCGCAGGTGAGGGAGGGTTACACGAGCAGTACTTC. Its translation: CAAGEGGLHEQYF.

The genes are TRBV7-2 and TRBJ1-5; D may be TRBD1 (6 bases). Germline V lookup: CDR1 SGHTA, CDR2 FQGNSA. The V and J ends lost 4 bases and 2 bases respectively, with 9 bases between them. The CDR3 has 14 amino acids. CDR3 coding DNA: TGTGCCAGCAGCTCCCGGACAGGCAATCAGCCCCAGCATTTT. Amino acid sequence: CASSSRTGNQPQHF. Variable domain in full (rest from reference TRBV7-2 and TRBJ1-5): GAGVSQSPSNKVTEKGKDVELRCDPISGHTALYWYRQSLGQGLEFLIYFQGNSAPDKSGLPSDRFSAERTGGSVSTLTIQRTQQEDSAVYLCASSSRTGNQPQHFGDGTRLSIL.

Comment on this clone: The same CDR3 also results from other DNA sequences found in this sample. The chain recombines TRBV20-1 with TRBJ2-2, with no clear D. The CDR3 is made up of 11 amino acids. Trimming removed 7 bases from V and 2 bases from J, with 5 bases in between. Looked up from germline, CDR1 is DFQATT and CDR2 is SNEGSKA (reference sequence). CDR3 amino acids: CSGGNTGELFF. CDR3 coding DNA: TGCAGTGGAGGTAACACCGGGGAGCTGTTTTTT.

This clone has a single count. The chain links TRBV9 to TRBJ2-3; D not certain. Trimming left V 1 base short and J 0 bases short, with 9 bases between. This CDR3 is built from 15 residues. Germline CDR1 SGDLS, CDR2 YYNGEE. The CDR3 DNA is TGTGCCAGCAGCGTAATGGGAATCAGCACAGATACGCAGTATTTT. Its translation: CASSVMGISTDTQYF.

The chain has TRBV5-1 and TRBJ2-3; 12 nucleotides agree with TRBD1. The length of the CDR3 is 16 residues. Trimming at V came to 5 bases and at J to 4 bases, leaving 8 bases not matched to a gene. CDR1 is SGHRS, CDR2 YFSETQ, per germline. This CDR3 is CASSPGQGALADTQYF. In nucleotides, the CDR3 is TGCGCCAGCAGTCCGGGACAGGGGGCTCTCGCAGATACGCAGTATTTT.

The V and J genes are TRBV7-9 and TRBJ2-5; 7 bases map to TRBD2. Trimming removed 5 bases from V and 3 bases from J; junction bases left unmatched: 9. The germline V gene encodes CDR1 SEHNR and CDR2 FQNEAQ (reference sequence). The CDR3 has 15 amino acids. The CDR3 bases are TGTGCCAGCAGCCCCCCCCGGGCGGGAGAAGAGACCCAGTACTTC. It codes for CASSPPRAGEETQYF. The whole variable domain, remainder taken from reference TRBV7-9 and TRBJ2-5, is DTGVSQNPRHKITKRGQNVTFRCDPISEHNRLYWYRQTLGQGPEFLTYFQNEAQLEKSRLLSDRFSAERPKGSFSTLEIQRTEQGDSAMYLCASSPPRAGEETQYFGPGTRLLVL.

CDR3 loop: CAWSDAAPPYGYTF. CDR3 in DNA: TGTGCCTGGAGTGATGCGGCCCCACCCTATGGCTACACCTTC. The rearrangement joins TRBV30 to TRBJ1-2; D call uncertain. V was trimmed by 1 base and J by 4 bases, leaving 13 bases between them. Germline V lookup: CDR1 GTSNPN, CDR2 SVGIG (reference sequence). The CDR3 totals 14 residues.